Sequencing of this T cell receptor beta chain was carried out in a study of T cell repertoires in cytomegalovirus infection. Whole-study context: In the study, CMV epitopes included recently identified HLA-C-restricted and well-studied HLA-B-restricted ones.

Details on this clonotype: No antigen is known for it.

TCRdb itself ran the reads through MiXCR, one entry per CDR3 protein. The data contain hundreds of thousands of distinct CDR3 sequences, just under 30% of them singletons. Germline CDR1 and CDR2: MGHRA and YSYEKL. V was clipped by 5 bases and J by 7 bases; unmatched bases: 9. The CDR3 is made up of 15 amino acids. This clonotype was obtained from a human donor in good health (CMV status not recorded). Some clones in this sample may be carry-over from other donors' samples. V and J are TRBV4-1 and TRBJ2-1, with 9 nucleotides matching TRBD1. Sequenced material: cultured PBMCs, taken from culture after CMV antigen stimulation. The CDR3 DNA follows: TGCGCCAGCAGCATGGGACAGGGAGTTGGAAATGAGCAGTTCTTC. Encoded protein: CASSMGQGVGNEQFF.